Included here is one T cell receptor (beta chain) sequence, with context. The antigen is unknown. One heparinised blood draw, averaging roughly 120 mL, came from each donor. This sample stems from a study of beta chain features in type 1 diabetes. General study results and limits: Patients with Type 1 diabetes showed moderately but significantly shorter TCRB CDR3s in all four CD4+ subsets.

The V gene's germline CDR1 is SGHTA and CDR2 FQGNSA. Trimming stripped 4 bases from V and 0 bases from J, with 12 bases between. The CDR3 totals 15 residues. All of the isolated RNA was reverse transcribed, so expressed TCRB transcripts were sequenced. Approximately 3.6 million reads was the average for naive, central memory and regulatory T cell samples. The assay was immunoSEQ multiplex PCR, and TCRdb's table has in-frame clones only and misses some. The sample consists of 200,000 to 250,000 clones, approximately 15% of them appearing once. Sequenced input: naive CD4+ T cells from blood. V is TRBV7-2 and J is TRBJ2-5; D possibly corresponds to TRBD2 (6 bases). The sequence came from a man aged 25-45 years with type 1 diabetes. The CDR3 region has the DNA TGTGCCAGCAGCTCCGGGGGATGGTACCAAGAGACCCAGTACTTC. As protein: CASSSGGWYQETQYF. The full variable domain, completed using reference TRBV7-2 and TRBJ2-5, is GAGVSQSPSNKVTEKGKDVELRCDPISGHTALYWYRQSLGQGLEFLIYFQGNSAPDKSGLPSDRFSAERTGGSVSTLTIQRTQQEDSAVYLCASSSGGWYQETQYFGPGTRLLVL.